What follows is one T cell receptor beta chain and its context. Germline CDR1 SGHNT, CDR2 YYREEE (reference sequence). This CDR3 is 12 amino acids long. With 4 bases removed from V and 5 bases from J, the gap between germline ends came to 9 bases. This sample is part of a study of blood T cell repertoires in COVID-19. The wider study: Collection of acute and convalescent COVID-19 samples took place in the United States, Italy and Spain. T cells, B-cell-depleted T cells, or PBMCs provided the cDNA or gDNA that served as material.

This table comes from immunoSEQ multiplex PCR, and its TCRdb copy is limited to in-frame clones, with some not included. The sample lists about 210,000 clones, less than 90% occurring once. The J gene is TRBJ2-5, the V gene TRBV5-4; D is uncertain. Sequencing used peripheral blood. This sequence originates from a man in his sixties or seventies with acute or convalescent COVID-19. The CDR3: CASSLDRETQYF. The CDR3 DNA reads TGTGCCAGCAGCCTGGACCGGGAGACCCAGTACTTC.